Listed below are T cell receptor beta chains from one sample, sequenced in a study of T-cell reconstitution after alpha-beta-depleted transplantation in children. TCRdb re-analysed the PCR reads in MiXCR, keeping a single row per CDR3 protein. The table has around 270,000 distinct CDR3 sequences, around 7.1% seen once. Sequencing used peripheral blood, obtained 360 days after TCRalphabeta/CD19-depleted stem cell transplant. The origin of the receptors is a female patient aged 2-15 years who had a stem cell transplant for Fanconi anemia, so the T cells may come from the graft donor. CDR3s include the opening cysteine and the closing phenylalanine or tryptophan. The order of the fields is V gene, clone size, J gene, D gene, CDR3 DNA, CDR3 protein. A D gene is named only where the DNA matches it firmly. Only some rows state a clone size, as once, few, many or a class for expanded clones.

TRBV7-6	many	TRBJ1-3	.	TGTGCCCTCCTTGGCTCTGGAAACACCATATATTTT	CALLGSGNTIYF
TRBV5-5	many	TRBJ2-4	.	TGTGCCAGCGGGCAGGGAGTCAAAAACATTCAGTACTTC	CASGQGVKNIQYF
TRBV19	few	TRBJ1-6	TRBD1	TGTGCCAGTAGTAGAGGTGGACAGGCGAGCTCCTATAATTCACCCCTCCACTTT	CASSRGGQASSYNSPLHF
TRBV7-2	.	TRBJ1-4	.	TGTGCCAGCAGCCCCATCGGGGCAACTAATGAAAAACTGTTTTTT	CASSPIGATNEKLFF
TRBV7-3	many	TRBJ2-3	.	TGTGCCAGCAGTACAGGAAGTTGGGCCGATACGCAGTATTTT	CASSTGSWADTQYF
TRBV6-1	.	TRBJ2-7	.	TGTGCCAGCAGTGAGGAAGTGTCACAGGGCTCCTACGAGCAGTACTTC	CASSEEVSQGSYEQYF
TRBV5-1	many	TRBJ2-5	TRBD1	TGCGCCAGCGGCAAGACAGGGCTGGAGACCCAGTACTTC	CASGKTGLETQYF
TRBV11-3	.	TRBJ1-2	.	TGTGCCAGCCCTTTCCTACAGGAGAGCTATGGCTACACCTTC	CASPFLQESYGYTF
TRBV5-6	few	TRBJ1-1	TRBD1	TGTGCCAGCAGACTGGGACAGGGGAACACTGAAGCTTTCTTT	CASRLGQGNTEAFF
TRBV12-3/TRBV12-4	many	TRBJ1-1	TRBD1	TGTGCCAGCAGTACGGGGACAGGCAACACTGAAGCTTTCTTT	CASSTGTGNTEAFF
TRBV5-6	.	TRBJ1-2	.	TGTGCCAGCAGCTTGGCGGGGACTCTCGGCTACACCTTC	CASSLAGTLGYTF
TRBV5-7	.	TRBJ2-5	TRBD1	TGTGCCAGCAGCTGTGGAGGGACAGGGGAAGACACCCAGTACTTC	CASSCGGTGEDTQYF
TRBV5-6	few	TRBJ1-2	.	TGTGCCAGCAGCCACCCTCCCTCCGAGTATGGCTACACCTTC	CASSHPPSEYGYTF
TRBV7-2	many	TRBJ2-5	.	TGTGCCAGCAGCTTAAACGGGCTGGAGACCCAGTACTTC	CASSLNGLETQYF
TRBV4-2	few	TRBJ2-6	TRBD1	TGTGCCAGCAGCCAAGATGAAACAGGGGGCGCCGGTGGGGCCAACGTCCTGACTTTC	CASSQDETGGAGGANVLTF
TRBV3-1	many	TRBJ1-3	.	TGTGCCAGCAGCCAAGTTAGAGGAAACACCATATATTTT	CASSQVRGNTIYF
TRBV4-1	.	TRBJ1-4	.	TGCGCCAGCAGCCGACGATATCGGACTGAAAATAATGAAAAACTGTTTTTT	CASSRRYRTENNEKLFF
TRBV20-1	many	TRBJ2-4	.	TGCAGTGCTAGGGTAGGGCCGCGGAACATTCAGTACTTC	CSARVGPRNIQYF
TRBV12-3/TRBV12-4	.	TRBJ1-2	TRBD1	TGTGCCAGCAGTTCCCTAACAGGGGCTGGGGGAACCTATGGCTACACCTTC	CASSSLTGAGGTYGYTF
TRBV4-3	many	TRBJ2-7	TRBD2	TGCGCCAGCAGCCTCACTGGGGGGAGGGATGAGCAGTACTTC	CASSLTGGRDEQYF
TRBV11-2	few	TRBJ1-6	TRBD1	TGTGCCAGCAGCTCCGGGACAGGGGATTCACCCCTCCACTTT	CASSSGTGDSPLHF
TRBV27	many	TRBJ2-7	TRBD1	TGTGCCAGCAGTTTCCGGGACAGGGTTTATGACGAGCAGTACTTC	CASSFRDRVYDEQYF
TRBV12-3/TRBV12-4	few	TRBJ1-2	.	TGTGCCAGCAGTCAAGGCCAGGGAGTTGACTATGGCTACACCTTC	CASSQGQGVDYGYTF
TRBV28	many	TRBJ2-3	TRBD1	TGTGCCAGCAGTCTAGACAGGGCGGGCACAGATACGCAGTATTTT	CASSLDRAGTDTQYF
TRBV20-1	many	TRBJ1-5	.	TGCAGTGCTAGACCCCAGGGCCCCAATCAGCCCCAGCATTTT	CSARPQGPNQPQHF
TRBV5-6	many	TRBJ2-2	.	TGTGCCAGCAGCCCCAGGGTCACCGGGGAGCTGTTTTTT	CASSPRVTGELFF
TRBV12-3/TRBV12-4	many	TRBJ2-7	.	TGTGCCAGCAGTTTATCCCATGTATACGAGCAGTACTTC	CASSLSHVYEQYF
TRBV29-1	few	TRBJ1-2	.	TGCAGCGTTGAAACAGGGAAATCGTCCTATGGCTACACCTTC	CSVETGKSSYGYTF
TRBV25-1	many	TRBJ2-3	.	TGTGCCAGCACAGGGTACTTAGCCACAGATACGCAGTATTTT	CASTGYLATDTQYF
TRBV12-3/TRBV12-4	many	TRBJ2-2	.	TGTGCCAGCAGTTTAGCGATCATGGGATCAGGGCTGTTTTTT	CASSLAIMGSGLFF
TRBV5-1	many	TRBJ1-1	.	TGCGCCAGCAGCTCGGATTTTGGGGGGACTGAAGCTTTCTTT	CASSSDFGGTEAFF
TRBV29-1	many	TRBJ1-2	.	TGCAGCGTTGAACTCATTTGGTATGGCTACACCTTC	CSVELIWYGYTF
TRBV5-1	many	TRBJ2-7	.	TGCGCCAGCAGCTTGGGACCCGACTCCTACGAGCAGTACTTC	CASSLGPDSYEQYF
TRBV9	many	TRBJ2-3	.	TGTGCCAGCAGCGTATTGCCCAACATCGACAACACAGATACGCAGTATTTT	CASSVLPNIDNTDTQYF
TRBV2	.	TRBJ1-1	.	TGTGCCTTCTTCCCGTCACGGGACCCGCGGGGAAAAGTCCAAGCTGAAGCTTTCTTT	CAFFPSRDPRGKVQAEAFF
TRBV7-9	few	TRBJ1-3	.	TGTGCCAGCAGCGTATTCGGTGGGGGTTCTGGAAACACCATATATTTT	CASSVFGGGSGNTIYF
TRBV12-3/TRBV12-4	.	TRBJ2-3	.	TGTGCCAGCAGCCCATCTATGGACAGATACACAGATACGCAGTATTTT	CASSPSMDRYTDTQYF
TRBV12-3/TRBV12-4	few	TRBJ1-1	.	TGTGCCAGCACTATGACCCGAATGGTGGGAGCTTTCTTT	CASTMTRMVGAFF
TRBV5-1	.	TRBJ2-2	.	TGCGCCAGCAGACAGGGGGGGCCAAACACCGGGGAGCTGTTTTTT	CASRQGGPNTGELFF
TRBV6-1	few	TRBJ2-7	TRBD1	TGTGCCAGCAGTACGCCGGGACAGCCTTACGAGCAGTACTTC	CASSTPGQPYEQYF
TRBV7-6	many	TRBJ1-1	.	TGTGCCAGCAGCTTAGCAGCCTTGAACACTGAAGCTTTCTTT	CASSLAALNTEAFF
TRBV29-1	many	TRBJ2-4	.	TGCAGCGCTCCTGACAGGGCCAAAAACATTCAGTACTTC	CSAPDRAKNIQYF
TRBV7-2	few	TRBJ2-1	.	TGTGCCTCGATCCTTAGCGCTAGGAACAATGAGCAGTTCTTC	CASILSARNNEQFF
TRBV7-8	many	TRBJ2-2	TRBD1	TGTGCCAGCAGCCCAGGGGGCGGGGAGCTGTTTTTT	CASSPGGGELFF
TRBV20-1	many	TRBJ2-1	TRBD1	TGCAGTGCTCCGACAAGAAGGACAGGGAGGAATGAGCAGTTCTTC	CSAPTRRTGRNEQFF
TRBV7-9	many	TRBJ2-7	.	TGTGCCAGCAAACCAGGGAACTGGATCCACGAGCAGTACTTC	CASKPGNWIHEQYF
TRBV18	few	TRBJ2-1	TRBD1	TGTGCCAGCTCCCCCAGGTTGGGGACAGGCTATTACAATGAGCAGTTCTTC	CASSPRLGTGYYNEQFF
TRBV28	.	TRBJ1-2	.	TGTGCCAGCAGTCCCCCAGGGGGCTACACCTTC	CASSPPGGYTF
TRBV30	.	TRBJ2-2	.	TGTGCCTGGAGTGATGAGTTGCCCGGGGAGCTGTTTTTT	CAWSDELPGELFF
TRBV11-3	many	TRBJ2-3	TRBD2	TGTGCCAGCAGCTTAGTAAGGCTAGCGGGGGGGCACACAGATACGCAGTATTTT	CASSLVRLAGGHTDTQYF
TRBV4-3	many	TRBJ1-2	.	TGCGCCAGCAGCCAAGATCTTGCAAGGATAAACTATGGCTACACCTTC	CASSQDLARINYGYTF
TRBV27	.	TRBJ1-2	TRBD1	TGTGCCAGCAGTTCGGACAGGTCCTATGGCTACACCTTC	CASSSDRSYGYTF
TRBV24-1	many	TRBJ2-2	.	TGTGCCACCAGCAATTTCCCCGGGGAGCTGTTTTTT	CATSNFPGELFF
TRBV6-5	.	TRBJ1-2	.	TGTGCCAGCAGTTCCTCGGTAGGGATAGGTGGCTACACCTTC	CASSSSVGIGGYTF
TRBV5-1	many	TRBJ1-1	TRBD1	TGCGCCAGCAGCTTGGTGATAGGGGGCTGGGCTTTCTTT	CASSLVIGGWAFF
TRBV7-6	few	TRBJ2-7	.	TGTGCCAGCAGCCCGGACCCCGGCGGGGACGAGCAGTACTTC	CASSPDPGGDEQYF
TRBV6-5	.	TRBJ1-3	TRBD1	TGTGCCAGCAGTTCCACAGGGGTATTGAGAAACACCATATATTTT	CASSSTGVLRNTIYF
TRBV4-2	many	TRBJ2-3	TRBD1	TGTGCCAGCAGTGTTTTAGGAACAGGGGGCCTTAGCGGGACAGATACGCAGTATTTT	CASSVLGTGGLSGTDTQYF
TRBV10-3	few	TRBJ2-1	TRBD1	TGTGCCATCAGTGATATGGGACAGCATAATGAGCAGTTCTTC	CAISDMGQHNEQFF